Below, one T cell receptor (beta chain) is given with its context. This sample also contains other DNA sequences that code for the same CDR3. Clones were sequenced by immunoSEQ multiplex PCR, and TCRdb holds only the in-frame ones, with some missing. The sample contains about 130,000 clones, roughly nine tenths of which appear only once. This specimen belongs to a study of T cell responses to AZD1222 COVID-19 vaccine. Between the trimmed V and J ends, which lost 3 bases and 1 base, there was a span of 9 bases. CDR3 length: 14 residues. Per germline, CDR1 MGHRA and CDR2 YSYEKL. The clonotype originates from an adult in good health. The chain joins TRBV4-1 to TRBJ1-1, with a weak D call TRBD1 (6 bases). Sequencing used peripheral blood, obtained on day 0 of AZD1222 vaccination. Here the CDR3 DNA reads TGCGCCAGCAGCCAGGTGACAGGGAACACTGAAGCTTTCTTT. Amino acid sequence: CASSQVTGNTEAFF.